Below are 31 T cell receptor beta chains sequenced from a single sample in a study of blood T cells in healthy people across ages. Alongside a J-beta primer mix, a sample-barcoded 5' primer served in a second PCR lasting roughly 6 to 12 cycles. TCRdb called the 5' RACE reads again in MiXCR, with one record for every CDR3 protein. This sample has roughly 730,000 distinct CDR3 sequences; more than 55% occur once, and the top ten carry 20% to 30%. Sequenced input: blood. Source of these receptors: a man in his forties in good health.

This clonotype turned up a few times. The chain recombines TRBV7-9 with TRBJ2-3; 9 bases line up with TRBD1. CDR3 length equals 15 residues. The V gene's germline CDR1 is SEHNR and CDR2 FQNEAQ (reference sequence). Losses at the gene ends were 2 bases for V and 6 bases for J; bases not matched to a gene: 6. This CDR3 is CASSLIQGAPDTQYF. The DNA for the CDR3 is TGTGCCAGCAGCTTAATACAGGGGGCTCCCGATACGCAGTATTTT.

This clonotype has just a few counts. This chain connects TRBV10-3 to TRBJ2-7, with 8 bases aligning to TRBD1. J was trimmed by 0 bases and V by 6 bases; bases with no gene match: 4. The CDR3 spans 14 residues. From germline, CDR1 is ENHRY and CDR2 SYGVKD. The CDR3 nucleotides read TGTGCCATCAGCCCCGGGACAGGCTCCTACGAGCAGTACTTC. Its protein product is CAISPGTGSYEQYF.

J is TRBJ2-3 and V is TRBV12-3 or TRBV12-4; perhaps D is TRBD1 or TRBD2 (6 bases each). This CDR3 has 14 amino acids. V was pared by 8 bases and J by 10 bases, with 22 bases between. DNA for the CDR3: TGTGCCAGCGCGACTAGAGGGGGGTTTGATGCGCAGTATTTT. Protein sequence: CASATRGGFDAQYF.

The chain uses TRBV12-3 or TRBV12-4 and TRBJ2-7; either TRBD1 or TRBD2 may fit D (5 bases each). V lost 5 bases and J 7 bases, leaving 18 bases between the germline ends. CDR3 length: 14 residues. CDR3 loop: CASSHRDHLWEQYF. The CDR3 DNA sequence: TGTGCCAGCAGTCACCGGGACCACCTCTGGGAGCAGTACTTC.

A few counts support this clonotype. The J gene is TRBJ2-6, the V gene TRBV20-1; D gene uncertain. Germline lookup yields CDR1 DFQATT and CDR2 SNEGSKA (reference sequence). V was shortened by 2 bases and J by 0 bases, with 2 bases between the two germline ends. This CDR3 has 13 amino acids. The CDR3: CSARSSGANVLTF. The CDR3 DNA reads TGCAGTGCTAGAAGCTCTGGGGCCAACGTCCTGACTTTC.

This chain uses TRBV28 with TRBJ1-6; the D gene is possibly TRBD1 (5 bases). The germline gives CDR1 MDHEN, CDR2 SYDVKM. Trimming took off 8 bases at V and 7 bases at J, with 15 bases between the two ends. CDR3 length: 14 residues. CDR3 sequence reads: CASSGGGINSPLHF. Here the CDR3 DNA reads TGTGCCAGCTCGGGGGGAGGGATCAATTCACCCCTCCACTTT.

The chain uses TRBV2 and TRBJ1-2, with D tentatively TRBD1 (5 bases). Germline CDR1 reads SNHLY; CDR2 reads FYNNEI. V gave up 6 bases and J gave up 6 bases, with 14 bases separating them. The CDR3 is 13 amino acids. The CDR3 region is CASRGVYRNGYTF. The CDR3 nucleotides read TGTGCCAGCAGAGGGGTTTATCGGAATGGCTACACCTTC. The variable domain in full, with the rest retrieved from reference TRBV2 and TRBJ1-2, is EPEVTQTPSHQVTQMGQEVILRCVPISNHLYFYWYRQILGQKVEFLVSFYNNEISEKSEIFDDQFSVERPDGSNFTLKIRSTKLEDSAMYFCASRGVYRNGYTFGSGTRLTVV.

The V gene is TRBV6-1, the J gene TRBJ2-1; 7 bases agree with TRBD2. J was trimmed by 9 bases and V by 3 bases; bases with no gene match: 11. The germline V gene encodes CDR1 MNHNS and CDR2 SASEGT. The CDR3 runs to 15 residues. The CDR3 loop is CASSESGVTGGEQFF. The CDR3 DNA reads as TGTGCCAGCAGTGAGAGCGGGGTCACCGGGGGTGAGCAGTTCTTC.

This clonotype has only one observation. This chain connects TRBV7-9 to TRBJ2-3, with D possibly being TRBD1 or TRBD2 (6 bases each). Germline V lookup: CDR1 SEHNR, CDR2 FQNEAQ (reference sequence). CDR3 size: 16 residues. V was pared by 2 bases and J by 5 bases, with 17 bases between. CDR3 residues: CASSLRGGPSGDTQYF. Written as DNA, the CDR3 is TGTGCCAGCAGCTTACGTGGGGGGCCTTCGGGAGATACGCAGTATTTT.

This chain links TRBV27 with TRBJ1-1; 7 nucleotides align to TRBD1. V lost 1 base to trimming and J lost 6 bases; unmatched junction nucleotides: 14. The CDR3 is 17 amino acids. Germline V gene sequence: CDR1 MNHEY, CDR2 SMNVEV (reference sequence). DNA for the CDR3: TGTGCCAGCAGTTTATATTTTTCCGGGACAGCCAATTCTGAAGCTTTCTTT. Its translation is CASSLYFSGTANSEAFF.

This rearrangement joins TRBV19 to TRBJ1-5, with a tentative D call TRBD1 (6 bases). CDR3 length: 12 amino acids. The V gene's germline CDR1 is LNHDA and CDR2 SQIVND (reference sequence). V shed 8 bases and J shed 6 bases, with 11 bases lying between them. The CDR3 here is CASGGRGQPQHF. The CDR3 DNA sequence: TGTGCCAGTGGTGGCAGGGGTCAGCCCCAGCATTTT.

The chain links TRBV12-3 or TRBV12-4 to TRBJ2-5, with a possible D match to TRBD2 (5 bases). Trimming cost V 5 bases and J 3 bases, with 10 bases left between them. The CDR3 extends over 13 amino acids. Here the CDR3 reads CASSVSREETQYF. CDR3 nucleotides: TGTGCCAGCAGTGTATCGCGGGAAGAGACCCAGTACTTC.

CDR3 region: CASSPTQGLAGADTQYF. In nucleotides, the CDR3 is TGTGCCAGCAGTCCGACCCAGGGACTAGCGGGGGCAGATACGCAGTATTTT. This sequence joins TRBV12-3 or TRBV12-4 and TRBJ2-3; 14 bases fit TRBD2. The V gene end was trimmed by 5 bases and the J gene end by 4 bases; junction bases not matched to a gene: 8. The CDR3 loop spans 17 amino acids.

The V call is TRBV20-1, the J call TRBJ2-1; TRBD2 matches 8 bases. The junction had 3 bases not matched to a gene; V was cut back by 2 bases and J by 0 bases. Germline V gene sequence: CDR1 DFQATT, CDR2 SNEGSKA (reference sequence). This CDR3 has 15 amino acids. CDR3 sequence: CSARPGGSSYNEQFF. In DNA form, the CDR3 reads TGCAGTGCTAGACCGGGGGGGAGCTCCTACAATGAGCAGTTCTTC.

This chain connects TRBV12-3 or TRBV12-4 to TRBJ2-5, with 9 nucleotides matching TRBD2. Trimming removed 6 bases from V and 0 bases from J; junction bases left unmatched: 5. CDR3 length equals 15 residues. The CDR3 reads CASSLSSGNQETQYF. The CDR3 DNA follows: TGTGCCAGCAGCCTCTCTAGCGGGAACCAAGAGACCCAGTACTTC.

V is TRBV20-1 and J is TRBJ2-1; TRBD2 aligns across 9 bases. Looked up from germline, CDR1 is DFQATT and CDR2 is SNEGSKA (reference sequence). CDR3 length: 15 amino acids. With V trimmed by 3 bases and J by 2 bases, 5 bases remained unmatched. The CDR3 protein is CSASLAGVPYNEQFF. CDR3 DNA: TGCAGTGCTAGTTTAGCGGGAGTTCCCTACAATGAGCAGTTCTTC.

The chain combines TRBV27 with TRBJ2-7, with D possibly matching TRBD2 (5 bases). The CDR3 extends over 13 amino acids. Per germline, CDR1 MNHEY and CDR2 SMNVEV (reference sequence). Trimming removed 8 bases at V and 0 bases at J, with 11 bases between. CDR3 in amino acids: CASRTRDSYEQYF. CDR3 bases: TGTGCCAGCCGCACTAGAGACTCCTACGAGCAGTACTTC.

J is TRBJ2-7 and V is TRBV5-1; possibly TRBD2 for D (5 bases). Germline loops: CDR1 SGHRS, CDR2 YFSETQ. Trimming removed 0 bases at V and 7 bases at J, with 17 bases between. CDR3 size: 15 residues. Written as DNA, the CDR3 is TGCGCCAGCAGCTTGGAGTGGCGGGCGAACAATGAGCAGTACTTC. This codes for CASSLEWRANNEQYF. The whole variable domain, filled in from reference TRBV5-1 and TRBJ2-7, reads KAGVTQTPRYLIKTRGQQVTLSCSPISGHRSVSWYQQTPGQGLQFLFEYFSETQRNKGNFPGRFSGRQFSNSRSEMNVSTLELGDSALYLCASSLEWRANNEQYFGPGTRLTVT.

The rearrangement uses TRBV7-9 and TRBJ2-1, with 7 bases that match TRBD2. The CDR3 totals 13 residues. Unmatched junction bases numbered 8, after V lost 8 bases and J lost 7 bases. Germline V gives CDR1 SEHNR, CDR2 FQNEAQ (reference sequence). The CDR3 loop reads CASGGGGNNEQFF. CDR3 DNA: TGTGCCAGCGGGGGGGGAGGGAATAATGAGCAGTTCTTC.

The CDR3 DNA follows: TGTGCCAGCAGCTTACCCAGCATACTCTCCTACGAGCAGTACTTC. Its translation is CASSLPSILSYEQYF. This sequence joins TRBV7-2 and TRBJ2-7; D gene unclear. The germline V and J ends were trimmed by 2 bases and 0 bases, with 11 bases remaining between them. Germline CDR1 SGHTA, CDR2 FQGNSA. The CDR3 contains 15 residues.

The chain couples TRBV7-2 to TRBJ2-4, with TRBD1 identical over 8 bases. The CDR3 runs 13 residues. V shed 4 bases and J 8 bases; nucleotides not matched to a gene: 4. Germline CDR1 SGHTA, CDR2 FQGNSA. The CDR3 is CASSWGQADIQYF. The CDR3 DNA sequence: TGTGCCAGCAGCTGGGGACAGGCGGACATTCAGTACTTC.

The chain links TRBV5-5 to TRBJ2-7, with 9 positions matching TRBD1. CDR3 length: 16 residues. The V gene end was trimmed by 1 base and the J gene end by 5 bases; junction bases not matched to a gene: 10. Germline CDR1 and CDR2: SGHKS and YYEKEE (reference sequence). The CDR3 DNA is TGTGCCAGCAGCTTGCTCGCCGGGACAGGGCTTGACGAGCAGTACTTC. Translation gives CASSLLAGTGLDEQYF.

In regard to this clonotype: Sequence at one end of the junction differs from germline and may be a read error. This chain uses TRBV6-5 with TRBJ2-3; TRBD2 matches at 7 bases. Germline values: CDR1 MNHEY, CDR2 SVGAGI. The CDR3 is made up of 17 amino acids. CDR3 coding DNA: TGTGTCAGCAGTTACTCGTGGACTAGGTCTCTCACAGATACGCAGTATTTT. Translation: CVSSYSWTRSLTDTQYF.

CDR3 bases: TGCAGTGCTGCACGGACAGGGGTAACTGAAGCTTTCTTT. The encoded protein is CSAARTGVTEAFF. The rearrangement uses TRBV20-1 and TRBJ1-1; TRBD1 matches at 9 bases. This CDR3 comprises 13 residues. CDR1 DFQATT and CDR2 SNEGSKA come from the germline V gene (reference sequence). Germline trimming cut 5 bases from V and 5 bases from J; bases unmatched to any gene: 6.

The chain has TRBV20-1 and TRBJ2-1; D unresolved. This CDR3 comprises 14 residues. Germline-derived CDR1 and CDR2 are DFQATT and SNEGSKA (reference sequence). V lost 4 bases and J 7 bases, leaving 17 bases between the germline ends. The CDR3 nucleotides read TGCAGTGCTAACTCATTAAACACGAAGAATGAGCAGTTCTTC. Protein product: CSANSLNTKNEQFF.

This clonotype appeared a few times. The CDR3 here is CSVLGTAAMEQYF. The CDR3 DNA is TGCAGCGTTCTAGGGACAGCGGCGATGGAGCAGTACTTC. The chain couples TRBV29-1 to TRBJ2-7, with TRBD1 identical over 7 bases. CDR3 size: 13 residues. The trim removed 5 bases at V and 7 bases at J, leaving 11 bases unmatched. Germline-derived CDR1 and CDR2 are SQVTM and ANQGSEA.

The chain uses TRBV29-1 and TRBJ2-5; D possibly corresponds to TRBD2 (5 bases). The CDR3 is 13 amino acids. CDR1 and CDR2 from the germline V gene are SQVTM and ANQGSEA. Deletions cut 7 bases from V and 6 bases from J, with 18 bases between. In DNA, the CDR3 is TGCAGCGCGGGGAGTACTCTTAGGAAGACCCAGTACTTC. Protein: CSAGSTLRKTQYF.

This clonotype has only a few counts. The chain is built from TRBV5-1 and TRBJ2-5; no clear D gene. The CDR3 loop spans 15 amino acids. Trimming removed 2 bases from V and 2 bases from J, with 13 bases in between. The germline V gene has CDR1 SGHRS and CDR2 YFSETQ. CDR3 coding DNA: TGCGCCAGCAGCTTAGAACCGGGCCCACAAGAGACCCAGTACTTC. Protein: CASSLEPGPQETQYF.

The V gene is TRBV20-1, the J gene TRBJ1-2; a possible D gene is TRBD1 (6 bases). Germline loops: CDR1 DFQATT, CDR2 SNEGSKA (reference sequence). The CDR3 is made up of 14 amino acids. The CDR3 here is CSARRTGADYGYTF. Written as DNA, the CDR3 is TGCAGCGCCAGACGTACGGGGGCAGATTATGGCTACACCTTC.

CDR3 DNA: TGTGCCAGCAGTTTAGATGGTGCTGCGCAGTATTTT. Protein sequence: CASSLDGAAQYF. The chain is built from TRBV27 and TRBJ2-3; D call uncertain. CDR1 and CDR2 (germline): MNHEY, SMNVEV (reference sequence). This CDR3 has 12 amino acids. Trimming cost V 2 bases and J 10 bases, with 10 bases left between them.

The V gene is TRBV5-1, the J gene TRBJ2-6; the D is unclear. The CDR3 sequence is 16 residues long. V was pared by 0 bases and J by 1 base, with 8 bases between. CDR1 SGHRS and CDR2 YFSETQ come from the germline V gene. As DNA, the CDR3 is TGCGCCAGCAGCTTGGCCATTTTTTCTGGGGCCAACGTCCTGACTTTC. Translating gives CASSLAIFSGANVLTF.